A single sample is the source of the 30 T cell receptor beta chains below, sequenced in a study of shared clonotypes between healthy human individuals. Assay used: immunoSEQ multiplex PCR; TCRdb lists only in-frame clones, some missing. The table lists about 490,000 clones, roughly 80% of them singletons, with about 13% in the top ten. The specimen sequenced was PBMCs. These TCRs come from a woman aged 40 to 50 in good health. Some clones in this sample may be carry-over from other donors' samples.

V gene TRBV28 combines with J gene TRBJ2-4; weak D call: TRBD1 (5 bases). The CDR3 runs to 15 residues. V was trimmed by 6 bases and J by 0 bases, leaving 12 bases between them. Looked up from germline, CDR1 is MDHEN and CDR2 is SYDVKM. CDR3 residues: CASRTVRLAKNIQYF. Here the CDR3 DNA reads TGTGCCAGCAGGACAGTCAGACTAGCCAAAAACATTCAGTACTTC. Together with reference TRBV28 and TRBJ2-4, the CDR3 gives the full variable domain: DVKVTQSSRYLVKRTGEKVFLECVQDMDHENMFWYRQDPGLGLRLIYFSYDVKMKEKGDIPEGYSVSREKKERFSLILESASTNQTSMYLCASRTVRLAKNIQYFGAGTRLSVL.

This clone was seen just once. Other nucleotide sequences from this sample produce the same CDR3. The chain uses TRBV2 and TRBJ1-3; TRBD1 might be the D (6 bases). Germline CDR1 is SNHLY and CDR2 is FYNNEI. Trimming removed 6 bases from V and 0 bases from J, with 6 bases in between. The CDR3 is 13 amino acids. CDR3 region: CASRGGSGNTIYF. The CDR3 DNA sequence: TGTGCCAGCAGAGGGGGCTCTGGAAACACCATATATTTT.

The rearrangement joins TRBV25-1 to TRBJ2-3, with a weak D call TRBD2 (6 bases). V lost 10 bases and J lost 0, with 11 bases in between. From germline, CDR1 is MGHDK and CDR2 SYGVNS. CDR3 length equals 13 residues. This CDR3 reads CATRRGSTDTQYF. The CDR3 DNA reads as TGTGCCACTCGTCGGGGGAGCACAGATACGCAGTATTTT.

The chain links TRBV19 to TRBJ1-2, with 7 bases fitting TRBD1. V lost 4 bases and J lost 3; bases outside the gene matches: 8. This CDR3 has 15 residues. Per germline, CDR1 LNHDA and CDR2 SQIVND (reference sequence). The CDR3 coding sequence is TGTGCCAGTAGTACAGGACAGGCGCCCCACTATGGCTACACCTTC. Protein: CASSTGQAPHYGYTF.

This clone showed up just a few times. V gene TRBV14 combines with J gene TRBJ1-1, with D maybe TRBD1 (5 bases). Per the germline V gene, CDR1 is SGHDN and CDR2 is FVKESK. Trimming removed 4 bases at V and 4 bases at J, with 10 bases between. The CDR3 totals 13 residues. The CDR3 nucleotides read TGTGCCAGCAGCCCCCGACAGTCCACTGAAGCTTTCTTT. This codes for CASSPRQSTEAFF. Complete variable domain (other parts from reference TRBV14 and TRBJ1-1): EAGVTQFPSHSVIEKGQTVTLRCDPISGHDNLYWYRRVMGKEIKFLLHFVKESKQDESGMPNNRFLAERTGGTYSTLKVQPAELEDSGVYFCASSPRQSTEAFFGQGTRLTVV.

This clone was seen a handful of times. Since a far larger clone is one base different, this is likely a read error. The same CDR3 also results from other DNA sequences found in this sample. The V and J genes are TRBV2 and TRBJ1-5; D gene unclear. The CDR3 contains 14 residues. Germline assignment: CDR1 SNHLY and CDR2 FYNNEI. The CDR3 nucleotides are TGCGCCAGCAGTGAACAGTCTTATGGTCAGCCCCAGCATTTT. Translating it yields CASSEQSYGQPQHF.

This rearrangement joins TRBV7-9 to TRBJ1-1; maybe TRBD1 (5 bases). Germline CDR1 is SEHNR and CDR2 is FQNEAQ (reference sequence). CDR3 size: 13 residues. Trimming left V 4 bases short and J 5 bases short, with 11 bases between. CDR3 coding DNA: TGTGCCAGCAGCTATGGGGGAGGGACTGAAGCTTTCTTT. It encodes CASSYGGGTEAFF.

This clone was observed once. A read error is the likely source, as a far larger clone sits one nucleotide away. This chain connects TRBV9 to TRBJ2-7, with 7 bases fitting TRBD1. J lost 6 bases, V lost 3 bases, and 12 bases had no gene match. The CDR3 sequence is 15 residues long. CDR1 and CDR2 (germline): SGDLS, YYNGEE. In DNA, the CDR3 is TGTGCCAGCAGCGCCGCAGGGGGTTCTTCGAGCGAGCAGTACTTC. Translation: CASSAAGGSSSEQYF.

This rearrangement joins TRBV10-2 to TRBJ1-1; D gene uncertain. Trimming stripped 8 bases from V and 2 bases from J, with 12 bases between. The V gene's germline CDR1 is WSHSY and CDR2 SAAADI. The CDR3 loop spans 13 amino acids. In nucleotides, the CDR3 is TGCGCCAGCTGGGGAGGGCAAAACACTGAAGCTTTCTTT. It specifies CASWGGQNTEAFF.

V is TRBV6-5 and J is TRBJ2-7; TRBD1 matches at 8 bases. The CDR3 totals 13 residues. J was trimmed by 5 bases and V by 7 bases; bases with no gene match: 7. The germline CDR1 and CDR2 sequences are MNHEY and SVGAGI. CDR3 coding DNA: TGTGCCAGCACGGGACAGGAAACCGACGAGCAGTACTTC. This codes for CASTGQETDEQYF.

A note on this clone: This probably arose from a read error, given a far larger clone one base away. The same CDR3 arises from other DNA sequences in this sample as well. V is TRBV5-1 and J is TRBJ2-7; 7 positions agree with TRBD1. This CDR3 has 19 amino acids. CDR1 is SGHRS, CDR2 YFSETQ, per germline. DNA for the CDR3: TGCGCTAGCAGCTTGTCCCGGGACAGACCATCCTTGGCCTCCTACGAGCAGTACTTC. Its translation is CASSLSRDRPSLASYEQYF.

In this sample, this clone turned up once. The chain couples TRBV7-3 to TRBJ1-5; D unclear. The CDR3 has 13 amino acids. V lost 0 bases, J lost 7 bases, and 7 bases lay in between. Germline lookup yields CDR1 SGHTA and CDR2 FQGTGA. Here the CDR3 DNA reads TGTGCCAGCAGCTTAACGTCGGGGCAGCCCCAGCATTTT. Translation: CASSLTSGQPQHF. The full variable domain, in which reference TRBV7-3 and TRBJ1-5 provide the parts outside the CDR3, is GAGVSQTPSNKVTEKGKYVELRCDPISGHTALYWYRQSLGQGPEFLIYFQGTGAADDSGLPNDRFFAVRPEGSVSTLKIQRTERGDSAVYLCASSLTSGQPQHFGDGTRLSIL.

CDR3 nucleotides: TGTGCCAGCAGTTTAGGGACTAGCGGCACAGATACGCAGTATTTT. Translation: CASSLGTSGTDTQYF. The genes are TRBV28 and TRBJ2-3, with 10 positions matching TRBD2. V gave up 2 bases and J gave up 1 base; unmatched junction bases: 0. Germline CDR1 and CDR2: MDHEN and SYDVKM. CDR3 length equals 15 residues.

The genes are TRBV7-9 and TRBJ2-1; D is perhaps TRBD2 (5 bases). Per germline, CDR1 SEHNR and CDR2 FQNEAQ (reference sequence). The V gene lost 7 bases and the J gene lost 0 bases, with 13 bases spanning the gap. The CDR3 totals 15 residues. CDR3 residues: CASNRAGSSYNEQFF. The DNA of the CDR3 is TGTGCCAGCAACCGGGCGGGCAGCTCCTACAATGAGCAGTTCTTC.

The chain couples TRBV7-9 to TRBJ2-7; D gene ambiguous. This CDR3 has 15 amino acids. Trimming took off 2 bases at V and 0 bases at J, with 11 bases between the two ends. Germline lookup yields CDR1 SEHNR and CDR2 FQNEAQ (reference sequence). CDR3 coding DNA: TGTGCCAGCAGCTTAAGAGGTCCCTCCTCCTACGAGCAGTACTTC. This sequence encodes CASSLRGPSSYEQYF. Complete variable domain (other parts from reference TRBV7-9 and TRBJ2-7): DTGVSQNPRHKITKRGQNVTFRCDPISEHNRLYWYRQTLGQGPEFLTYFQNEAQLEKSRLLSDRFSAERPKGSFSTLEIQRTEQGDSAMYLCASSLRGPSSYEQYFGPGTRLTVT.

The V call is TRBV7-9, the J call TRBJ2-6; a possible D gene is TRBD1 (6 bases). The V and J ends lost 4 bases and 11 bases respectively, with 21 bases between them. The CDR3 loop spans 16 amino acids. The germline V gene encodes CDR1 SEHNR and CDR2 FQNEAQ (reference sequence). CDR3 region: CASSSGSTGDLYVLTF. CDR3 in DNA: TGTGCCAGCAGCTCCGGCTCGACAGGAGATCTATACGTCCTGACTTTC.

V gene TRBV7-3 combines with J gene TRBJ2-1; 11 bases fit TRBD2. The CDR3 is made up of 15 amino acids. V shed 5 bases, J shed 5 bases, and the junction held 5 bases outside the gene matches. Germline V gene sequence: CDR1 SGHTA, CDR2 FQGTGA. CDR3 sequence: CASSPGTSGNNEQFF. CDR3 DNA: TGTGCCAGCAGCCCAGGGACTAGCGGCAACAATGAGCAGTTCTTC.

This chain joins TRBV18 and TRBJ2-4; 12 nucleotides match TRBD2. J was trimmed by 5 bases and V by 2 bases; bases with no gene match: 4. Germline V gene lookup returns CDR1 KGHSH and CDR2 LQKENI. The CDR3 runs 16 residues. In DNA, the CDR3 is TGTGCCAGCTCACCATCACTAGCGGGAGGACAAAACATTCAGTACTTC. It is translated as CASSPSLAGGQNIQYF.

As for this clone: This likely came from a read error, as a far larger clone is one base away. The same CDR3 can be traced to other DNA sequences in this sample. The rearrangement joins TRBV28 to TRBJ1-5; D is possibly TRBD1 (6 bases). Per germline, CDR1 MDHEN and CDR2 SYDVKM. CDR3 length equals 17 residues. CDR3 nucleotides: TGTGCCAGCAGTCCAATGGAACTTACAGGGTGGAGTCAGCCTCAGCATTTT. Translation gives CASSPMELTGWSQPQHF.

The chain links TRBV10-3 to TRBJ2-7; D is unresolved. V was shortened by 6 bases and J by 0 bases, with 6 bases between the two germline ends. CDR3 length equals 12 residues. Looked up from germline, CDR1 is ENHRY and CDR2 is SYGVKD. DNA for the CDR3: TGTGCCATCAGCCCATTCTCCTACGAGCAGTACTTC. Amino acids: CAISPFSYEQYF.

The genes are TRBV6-1 and TRBJ2-1; no firm D call. CDR1 is MNHNS, CDR2 SASEGT, per germline. This CDR3 is 13 amino acids long. V gave up 3 bases and J gave up 8 bases, with 11 bases separating them. The CDR3 is CASSDGPWDEQFF. CDR3 bases: TGTGCCAGCAGTGATGGGCCCTGGGATGAGCAGTTCTTC.

This chain links TRBV27 with TRBJ1-1; no reliable D call. The V end lost 4 bases, the J end lost 6 bases, and 12 bases lay between the germline ends. The CDR3 has 13 residues. The germline V gene encodes CDR1 MNHEY and CDR2 SMNVEV (reference sequence). CDR3 sequence (DNA): TGTGCCAGCAGTTGGAGGGCCCCTGCTGAAGCTTTCTTT. Its translation: CASSWRAPAEAFF.

This chain connects TRBV7-2 to TRBJ2-2, with TRBD2 identical over 16 bases. V lost 4 bases to trimming and J lost 7 bases; unmatched junction nucleotides: 3. In germline, CDR1 is SGHTA, CDR2 FQGNSA. The CDR3 has 16 residues. The CDR3 here is CASSSGTSGRVGELFF. The CDR3, as DNA: TGTGCCAGCAGCTCAGGGACTAGCGGGAGGGTCGGGGAGCTGTTTTTT.

This clone was detected once. It differs at one base from a far larger clone, so likely a read error. Other DNA sequences in the same sample also yield this CDR3. The chain links TRBV6-6 to TRBJ2-1, with 7 bases that match TRBD2. The CDR3 totals 15 residues. Looked up from germline, CDR1 is MNHNY and CDR2 is SVGAGI (reference sequence). The CDR3: CASSYTSSGNNEQFF. For the CDR3, the DNA is TGCGCCAGCAGTTACACCTCTAGCGGAAACAATGAGCAGTTCTTC.

As concerns this clone: A read error may produce the germline difference seen at one junction end. The V and J genes are TRBV6-5 and TRBJ2-2; D is undetermined. This CDR3 has 15 residues. CDR1 is MNHEY, CDR2 SVGAGI, per germline. In nucleotides, the CDR3 is TGTGCCAGCAGATACTTTAGCTGGGACACCGGGGAGCTGTTTTTT. Its protein product is CASRYFSWDTGELFF.

The V and J genes are TRBV18 and TRBJ1-3; D remains ambiguous. CDR1 and CDR2 from the germline V gene are KGHSH and LQKENI. V was clipped by 4 bases and J by 0 bases, with 13 bases between them. CDR3 length: 16 amino acids. The CDR3 is CASSLRLTDSGNTIYF. The CDR3 DNA reads as TGTGCCAGCTCACTTCGCTTGACGGACTCTGGAAACACCATATATTTT.

As for this clone: A far larger clone is off by one base, so a read error is likely. V usage is TRBV7-2 and J usage is TRBJ1-1; no definite D call. V dropped 3 bases and J dropped 0 bases, with 11 bases sitting between them. CDR1 is SGHTA, CDR2 FQGNSA, per germline. The CDR3 consists of 15 residues. This chain's CDR3 is CASSFGRNMNTEAFF. In DNA form, the CDR3 reads TGTGCCAGCAGCTTCGGACGGAACATGAACACTGAAGCTTTCTTT. Variable domain in full (rest from reference TRBV7-2 and TRBJ1-1): GAGVSQSPSNKVTEKGKDVELRCDPISGHTALYWYRQSLGQGLEFLIYFQGNSAPDKSGLPSDRFSAERTGGSVSTLTIQRTQQEDSAVYLCASSFGRNMNTEAFFGQGTRLTVV.

A word on this clone: A read error is the likely source, as a far larger clone sits one nucleotide away. Other DNA sequences in the sample encode the same CDR3. The gene calls are TRBV29-1 and TRBJ2-1, with 8 bases identical to TRBD2. With V trimmed by 2 bases and J by 6 bases, 9 bases remained unmatched. CDR1 is SQVTM and CDR2 is ANQGSEA in the germline V gene. The CDR3 is made up of 15 amino acids. CDR3 nucleotide sequence: TGCAGCGTTGAACGATCGGGGGGGCTTATCAATGAGCAGTTCTTC. Amino acid sequence: CSVERSGGLINEQFF.

As for this clone: A far bigger clonotype differs at one base, so this is likely a read error. This chain joins TRBV5-1 and TRBJ2-2, with TRBD2 identical over 7 bases. The CDR3 runs 15 residues. The J segment lost 4 bases and the V segment lost 4 bases, leaving 7 bases of the junction unmatched. Germline CDR1 and CDR2: SGHRS and YFSETQ. The CDR3 nucleotides read TGCGCCAGCAGCCAGACTAGCCTCAGCACCGGGGAGCTGTTTTTT. It specifies CASSQTSLSTGELFF.

This clone was found a few times. The chain carries TRBV28 and TRBJ1-1; D call uncertain. The germline CDR1 and CDR2 sequences are MDHEN and SYDVKM. Trimming pared 1 base from V and 9 bases from J, leaving 9 bases between. The CDR3 is 12 amino acids. This CDR3 reads CASSLSVGKAFF. Written as DNA, the CDR3 is TGTGCCAGCAGTTTATCTGTGGGCAAAGCTTTCTTT.